These 30 T cell receptor beta chains were sequenced from one sample in a study of cytomegalovirus exposure and HLA in healthy donors. Primers for the PCR totalled 60 Vbeta and 13 Jbeta. Method: immunoSEQ multiplex PCR; TCRdb's copy keeps in-frame clones and lacks some. This sample has some 130,000 clones; around 70% occur once, and the top ten carry 7.3%. Material: PBMCs. The receptors here all came from a male donor in good health and CMV-seronegative.

This clone occurred a few times. One end of the junction varies from germline; a read error may be responsible. This chain's CDR3 is CASSALGYNEQFF. The CDR3 coding sequence is TGTGCCAGCAGTGCGCTAGGATACAATGAGCAGTTCTTC. The rearrangement uses TRBV10-3 and TRBJ2-1; no definite D call. The germline V gene has CDR1 ENHRY and CDR2 SYGVKD. This CDR3 comprises 13 residues.

The V call is TRBV29-1, the J call TRBJ2-3; TRBD2 matches 14 bases. Germline V gene sequence: CDR1 SQVTM, CDR2 ANQGSEA. This CDR3 region has 15 residues. V lost 7 bases to trimming and J lost 5 bases; unmatched junction nucleotides: 8. CDR3 DNA: TGCAGCGCTGGGACGGGACTAGCGGGAGAAGATACGCAGTATTTT. Its translation: CSAGTGLAGEDTQYF.

The rearrangement joins TRBV6-6 to TRBJ2-7, with a tentative D call TRBD1 (5 bases). This CDR3 region has 11 residues. Germline V gene lookup returns CDR1 MNHNY and CDR2 SVGAGI (reference sequence). V shed 8 bases and J shed 4 bases, with 9 bases lying between them. CDR3 in amino acids: CASLDRYEQYF. The CDR3 nucleotides read TGTGCCAGCCTCGACAGATACGAGCAGTACTTC.

This sequence joins TRBV30 and TRBJ1-6, with D possibly being TRBD1 (6 bases). Trimming stripped 7 bases from V and 3 bases from J, with 10 bases between. The CDR3 has 13 residues. The germline gives CDR1 GTSNPN, CDR2 SVGIG (reference sequence). The CDR3 nucleotides read TGTGCCTCCCAGGGGTTCTATAATTCACCCCTCCACTTT. It encodes CASQGFYNSPLHF.

The count of this clone is one. This rearrangement joins TRBV7-2 to TRBJ2-7; a possible D gene is TRBD2 (5 bases). There are 13 residues in the CDR3. Germline-derived CDR1 and CDR2 are SGHTA and FQGNSA. Trimming removed 9 bases from V and 0 bases from J, with 12 bases in between. CDR3 protein: CASSKRNSYEQYF. CDR3 coding DNA: TGTGCCAGTTCAAAGCGGAACTCCTACGAGCAGTACTTC.

The DNA for the CDR3 is TGTGCCAGCAGTCCCCGGACTAGCTCGGACAATGAGCAGTTCTTC. It specifies CASSPRTSSDNEQFF. The chain links TRBV2 to TRBJ2-1, with 8 bases aligning to TRBD2. V lost 5 bases and J lost 5; bases outside the gene matches: 8. Germline CDR1 and CDR2: SNHLY and FYNNEI. The CDR3 has 15 residues.

A note on this clone: Sequence at one end of the junction differs from germline and may be a read error. The chain combines TRBV2 with TRBJ2-7; D gene ambiguous. Germline CDR1 reads SNHLY; CDR2 reads FYNNEI. CDR3 size: 15 residues. CDR3: CASSSLTVLTHLFRF. DNA of the CDR3: TGTGCCAGCAGTTCTCTGACCGTACTAACACACCTCTTCCGCTTC.

V is TRBV14 and J is TRBJ2-5; D perhaps matches TRBD2 (6 bases). The J call is doubtful: the DNA matches TRBJ2-7 better. Germline lookup yields CDR1 SGHDN and CDR2 FVKESK. This CDR3 has 14 amino acids. The CDR3 DNA follows: TGTGCCAGCAGCCCCCCGATGGGAGGCTACGAGCAGTACTTC. Residues: CASSPPMGGYEQYF.

J is TRBJ2-2 and V is TRBV5-1, with D unresolved. The CDR3 extends over 11 amino acids. With 1 base removed from V and 11 bases from J, the gap between germline ends came to 6 bases. Looked up from germline, CDR1 is SGHRS and CDR2 is YFSETQ. CDR3 DNA: TGCGCCAGCAGCTTGCAGGCAGAGCTGTTTTTT. It is translated as CASSLQAELFF.

The rearrangement links TRBV10-2 to TRBJ2-5, with D possibly matching TRBD1 (6 bases). Trimming took off 6 bases at V and 2 bases at J, with 13 bases between the two ends. Per germline, CDR1 WSHSY and CDR2 SAAADI. The CDR3 has 14 residues. DNA of the CDR3: TGCGCCAGCAGGACAGGTCGCCCGCAAGAGACCCAGTACTTC. Translation gives CASRTGRPQETQYF.

The V and J genes are TRBV4-1 and TRBJ2-7; 7 bases are a match to TRBD1. With V trimmed by 4 bases and J by 1 base, 7 bases remained unmatched. This CDR3 region has 15 residues. Germline-derived CDR1 and CDR2 are MGHRA and YSYEKL. CDR3 protein: CASSPFLTGSYEQYF. CDR3 bases: TGCGCCAGCAGCCCGTTTTTGACAGGGTCCTACGAGCAGTACTTC.

The chain couples TRBV5-4 to TRBJ1-5; possibly TRBD1 for D (6 bases). V shed 3 bases and J shed 5 bases, with 18 bases lying between them. Germline lookup yields CDR1 SGHNT and CDR2 YYREEE (reference sequence). CDR3 length: 16 residues. The CDR3 DNA reads as TGTGCCAGCAGCTCTAGTCGGGGGGGCCAGGATCAGCCCCAGCATTTT. It translates to CASSSSRGGQDQPQHF.

This clone came up a few times. The rearrangement links TRBV10-1 to TRBJ1-1, with D maybe TRBD1 (5 bases). CDR3 size: 17 residues. CDR1 WNHNN and CDR2 SYGVQD come from the germline V gene (reference sequence). The V end lost 10 bases, the J end lost 1 base, and 25 bases lay between the germline ends. The CDR3 reads CATNFCIRPGGNTEAFF. In nucleotides, the CDR3 is TGCGCCACCAATTTCTGCATTCGTCCCGGGGGGAACACTGAAGCTTTCTTT.

The gene calls are TRBV2 and TRBJ1-2, with D unresolved. V was shortened by 5 bases and J by 4 bases, with 11 bases between the two germline ends. CDR1 and CDR2 (germline): SNHLY, FYNNEI. This CDR3 has 13 residues. Written as DNA, the CDR3 is TGTGCCAGCAGTCAACAACCGGGCTATGGCTACACCTTC. As protein: CASSQQPGYGYTF.

The chain employs TRBV4-3 and TRBJ2-1, with D possibly matching TRBD2 (5 bases). Germline loops: CDR1 LGHNA, CDR2 YSLEER. The germline V and J ends were trimmed by 0 bases and 8 bases, with 14 bases remaining between them. The CDR3 is 15 residues long. CDR3 nucleotide sequence: TGCGCCAGCAGCCAAGAGGGCCGGGATATTGATGAGCAGTTCTTC. Its translation is CASSQEGRDIDEQFF.

The chain is built from TRBV28 and TRBJ2-5; the match to TRBD1 covers 8 bases. The J call may be incorrect, as the DNA end agrees better with TRBJ2-7. CDR3 length: 15 residues. Germline loops: CDR1 MDHEN, CDR2 SYDVKM. The DNA for the CDR3 is TGTGCCAGCAGTCCCCCAGGGGGCGCGAGGTACGAGCAGTACTTC. Protein: CASSPPGGARYEQYF.

The J gene is TRBJ2-5, the V gene TRBV27; weak D call: TRBD2 (6 bases). The V end was cut by 6 bases, the J end by 9 bases, with 17 bases between. This CDR3 comprises 13 residues. Germline V gives CDR1 MNHEY, CDR2 SMNVEV (reference sequence). CDR3 sequence: CASRDSGLGAQYF. The CDR3 nucleotides are TGTGCCAGCAGGGATAGCGGTCTGGGGGCCCAGTACTTC.

The rearrangement joins TRBV18 to TRBJ1-2; D not resolved. The V gene lost 2 bases and the J gene lost 2 bases, with 6 bases spanning the gap. Germline CDR1 KGHSH, CDR2 LQKENI. The CDR3 extends over 13 amino acids. The CDR3 loop is CASSPGPNYGYTF. CDR3 sequence (DNA): TGTGCCAGCTCACCAGGGCCAAACTATGGCTACACCTTC. The complete variable domain, with remaining parts taken from reference TRBV18 and TRBJ1-2, reads NAGVMQNPRHLVRRRGQEARLRCSPMKGHSHVYWYRQLPEEGLKFMVYLQKENIIDESGMPKERFSAEFPKEGPSILRIQQVVRGDSAAYFCASSPGPNYGYTFGSGTRLTVV.

The chain combines TRBV28 with TRBJ2-7; 9 bases align to TRBD1. The CDR3 sequence is 14 residues long. J gave up 6 bases and V 5 bases, and 8 bases lay outside the gene matches. The germline gives CDR1 MDHEN, CDR2 SYDVKM. For the CDR3, the DNA is TGTGCCAGCAGTCCTACAGGGGGCAGAGCCGAGCAGTACTTC. Protein product: CASSPTGGRAEQYF.

This clone was detected a few times. This rearrangement joins TRBV5-8 to TRBJ2-2; 7 bases agree with TRBD2. The CDR3 has 14 amino acids. V was pared by 5 bases and J by 7 bases, with 8 bases of the junction left unmatched. Germline V gene data show CDR1 as SGHTS and CDR2 as YDEGEE. CDR3 DNA sequence: TGTGCCAGCAGGGTCCAGGGAGGGATCGGGGAGCTGTTTTTT. Its protein product is CASRVQGGIGELFF.

The chain has TRBV7-2 and TRBJ2-2; 7 bases agree with TRBD2. CDR3 length: 18 residues. V shed 2 bases and J 6 bases; nucleotides not matched to a gene: 15. Germline CDR1 and CDR2: SGHTA and FQGNSA. In DNA, the CDR3 is TGTGCCAGCAGCTTAACTCGACTAGCCGGACGAAGGGCCGGGGAGCTGTTTTTT. It specifies CASSLTRLAGRRAGELFF.

A word on this clone: Other DNA sequences in this sample translate to the same CDR3. V gene TRBV2 combines with J gene TRBJ1-2; D ambiguous. There are 11 residues in the CDR3. Germline CDR1 SNHLY, CDR2 FYNNEI. V was shortened by 6 bases and J by 7 bases, with 9 bases between the two germline ends. This chain's CDR3 is CASSPAGGYTF. CDR3 sequence (DNA): TGTGCCAGCAGCCCCGCGGGTGGCTACACCTTC.

The chain is built from TRBV7-9 and TRBJ1-1, with D possibly TRBD1 on 6 matching bases. The CDR3 runs to 17 residues. CDR1 and CDR2 from the germline V gene are SEHNR and FQNEAQ (reference sequence). Trimming cost V 4 bases and J 0 bases, with 18 bases left between them. The CDR3 sequence is CASSSPGEGPLNTEAFF. CDR3 coding DNA: TGTGCCAGCAGCTCCCCAGGGGAGGGACCCTTGAACACTGAAGCTTTCTTT.

In this sample, this clone turned up once. J is TRBJ2-4 and V is TRBV30, with D maybe TRBD2 (5 bases). The CDR3 has 14 residues. Germline CDR1 is GTSNPN and CDR2 is SVGIG (reference sequence). V dropped 0 bases and J dropped 8 bases, with 14 bases sitting between them. CDR3 sequence: CAWSVSGRSYIQYF. In nucleotides, the CDR3 is TGTGCCTGGAGTGTGAGCGGCAGGAGTTACATTCAGTACTTC.

This rearrangement joins TRBV30 to TRBJ2-7, with TRBD1 matching 7 bases. Germline CDR1 reads GTSNPN; CDR2 reads SVGIG (reference sequence). The CDR3 has 13 residues. V shed 6 bases and J 4 bases; nucleotides not matched to a gene: 9. CDR3: CACDRDNKYEQYF. DNA of the CDR3: TGTGCCTGTGACAGGGATAACAAATACGAGCAGTACTTC.

The genes are TRBV5-1 and TRBJ1-1; tentatively, D is TRBD1 (6 bases). Germline V gene data show CDR1 as SGHRS and CDR2 as YFSETQ. The CDR3 loop spans 14 amino acids. Trimming took 5 bases from V and 9 from J, leaving 20 bases between them. The CDR3 sequence: CASRPGTSNAKAFF. The CDR3 DNA is TGCGCCAGCAGGCCCGGGACATCGAACGCCAAAGCTTTCTTT. Looking up the rest from reference TRBV5-1 and TRBJ1-1 gives the full variable domain: KAGVTQTPRYLIKTRGQQVTLSCSPISGHRSVSWYQQTPGQGLQFLFEYFSETQRNKGNFPGRFSGRQFSNSRSEMNVSTLELGDSALYLCASRPGTSNAKAFFGQGTRLTVV.

The chain carries TRBV30 and TRBJ1-4; 7 bases are a match to TRBD1. V lost 0 bases and J lost 3; bases outside the gene matches: 4. This CDR3 region has 15 residues. CDR1 and CDR2 (germline): GTSNPN, SVGIG (reference sequence). The CDR3 DNA is TGTGCCTGGAGTGTAAAGGGACAGCCTAATGAAAAACTGTTTTTT. Protein sequence: CAWSVKGQPNEKLFF.

The chain has TRBV2 and TRBJ1-1, with a weak D call TRBD1 (6 bases). The V gene's germline CDR1 is SNHLY and CDR2 FYNNEI. Between the trimmed V and J ends, which lost 7 bases and 1 base, there was a span of 19 bases. The length of the CDR3 is 16 residues. Written as DNA, the CDR3 is TGTGCCAGCAACCTCAAGGACAGCTACGGGAACACTGAAGCTTTCTTT. Its translation: CASNLKDSYGNTEAFF.

V and J are TRBV6-6 and TRBJ1-1, with 8 bases lining up with TRBD1. CDR3 length: 15 residues. Germline V CDR1 and CDR2: MNHNY, SVGAGI (reference sequence). The V gene end was trimmed by 0 bases and the J gene end by 4 bases; junction bases not matched to a gene: 4. This CDR3 reads CASSYSQQGGTEAFF. CDR3 in DNA: TGTGCCAGCAGTTACTCCCAACAGGGGGGCACTGAAGCTTTCTTT.

This clone was detected a few times. The J gene is TRBJ2-5, the V gene TRBV4-3, with D tentatively TRBD2 (7 bases). The CDR3 sequence is 16 residues long. Trimming shortened V by 0 bases and J by 5 bases, and 16 bases separated the two germline ends. Per the germline V gene, CDR1 is LGHNA and CDR2 is YSLEER. The CDR3 protein is CASSQEWGGAGETQYF. The CDR3 DNA is TGCGCCAGCAGCCAAGAATGGGGGGGGGCCGGTGAGACCCAGTACTTC.